This TCR beta chain was recorded in a study of control samples from healthy donors and cancer patients. Some clones are missing from TCRdb's copy, which holds only in-frame ones; the method was immunoSEQ multiplex PCR. The sample includes some 120,000 clones, approximately 87% seen only once; the top ten take roughly 2.8%. The CDR3 length is 16 residues. Germline loops: CDR1 MNHEY, CDR2 SMNVEV (reference sequence). Between the trimmed V and J ends, which lost 4 bases and 4 bases, there was a span of 18 bases. The source of this sequence is a man in his sixties in good health. The chain has TRBV27 and TRBJ2-3; D is perhaps TRBD2 (5 bases). Sequenced sample: blood. The CDR3 nucleotides read TGTGCCAGCAGTTCTCCGGCTAGCCCTAGGGCAGATACGCAGTATTTT. Protein: CASSSPASPRADTQYF.